These 32 T cell receptor beta chains came from one sample sequenced in a study of identical twins. TCRdb re-called the 5' RACE reads through MiXCR, storing one row per CDR3 protein. The sample includes a few hundred thousand distinct CDR3 sequences, approximately 9.6% of them seen just once. This sample was also put to use in a study of yellow fever vaccine responses in identical twins.

Sequenced material: PBMCs. These receptors were obtained from a woman aged 18-29 years in good health.

This clonotype was seen a handful of times. The chain has TRBV10-3 and TRBJ2-7, with a possible D match to TRBD2 (6 bases). The germline V and J ends were trimmed by 9 bases and 2 bases, with 17 bases remaining between them. Germline CDR1 ENHRY, CDR2 SYGVKD. This CDR3 is 14 amino acids long. Here the CDR3 reads CAISRRDSTYEQYF. CDR3 nucleotide sequence: TGTGCCATTTCACGCCGGGACTCTACCTACGAGCAGTACTTC.

This clonotype was recorded only once. This chain links TRBV20-1 with TRBJ1-1; possible D gene TRBD1, 6 bases. The CDR3 totals 13 residues. The ends were cut back, 5 bases at V and 7 bases at J, with 17 bases in the middle. Germline CDR1 DFQATT, CDR2 SNEGSKA (reference sequence). Here the CDR3 DNA reads TGCAGTGCTGTCCCGGGACAAGGTTTTGAAGCTTTCTTT. It specifies CSAVPGQGFEAFF.

This clonotype appeared a few times. The rearrangement joins TRBV28 to TRBJ2-7; 8 bases are a match to TRBD2. V was clipped by 7 bases and J by 3 bases; unmatched bases: 11. The germline V gene encodes CDR1 MDHEN and CDR2 SYDVKM. The CDR3 consists of 15 residues. CDR3 in amino acids: CASNPAGGEGYEQYF. For the CDR3, the DNA is TGTGCCAGCAACCCGGCGGGGGGAGAGGGCTACGAGCAGTACTTC.

The rearrangement joins TRBV11-2 to TRBJ1-6; the match to TRBD1 covers 9 bases. Per germline, CDR1 SGHAT and CDR2 FQNNGV. The CDR3 consists of 18 residues. V was pared by 4 bases and J by 8 bases, with 15 bases of the junction left unmatched. CDR3 nucleotide sequence: TGTGCCAGCAGCTCCCGGAGAGGACCGGGACAGGGCGATTCACCCCTCCACTTT. Its protein is CASSSRRGPGQGDSPLHF.

This clonotype was seen repeatedly, ten times or more. V is TRBV12-3 or TRBV12-4 and J is TRBJ2-7; D is unresolved. The CDR3 loop spans 13 amino acids. V lost 2 bases and J lost 3, with 8 bases in between. The CDR3 coding sequence is TGTGCCAGCAGTTTAATAACAGACTACGAGCAGTACTTC. It yields the protein CASSLITDYEQYF.

V and J are TRBV11-1 and TRBJ2-1, with 7 bases that match TRBD1. Trimming at V came to 5 bases and at J to 0 bases, leaving 7 bases not matched to a gene. Germline CDR1 SGHAT, CDR2 FQDESV (reference sequence). CDR3 size: 16 residues. In DNA form, the CDR3 reads TGTGCCAGCAGCACCAGGGGGACCAGCTCCTACAATGAGCAGTTCTTC. Residues: CASSTRGTSSYNEQFF. Full variable domain (outside the CDR3, taken from reference TRBV11-1 and TRBJ2-1): EAEVAQSPRYKITEKSQAVAFWCDPISGHATLYWYRQILGQGPELLVQFQDESVVDDSQLPKDRFSAERLKGVDSTLKIQPAELGDSAMYLCASSTRGTSSYNEQFFGPGTRLTVL.

In its sample, this clonotype was seen many times. The V gene is TRBV3-1, the J gene TRBJ2-2; TRBD2 aligns across 13 bases. This CDR3 is 17 amino acids long. Germline values: CDR1 LGHDT, CDR2 YNNKEL (reference sequence). V dropped 3 bases and J dropped 7; count of bases not matched to a gene: 8. The CDR3 spells CASSHAGLAGVVGELFF. The CDR3 DNA reads as TGTGCCAGCAGCCACGCCGGACTAGCGGGGGTAGTCGGGGAGCTGTTTTTT.

This chain links TRBV7-2 with TRBJ2-5; tentative D call: TRBD1 (6 bases). CDR3 length equals 16 residues. Germline CDR1 and CDR2: SGHTA and FQGNSA. V was clipped by 2 bases and J by 4 bases, with 17 bases between them. The CDR3 sequence is CASSLLSGTSGETQYF. The CDR3 DNA sequence: TGTGCCAGCAGCTTATTATCCGGGACAAGCGGAGAGACCCAGTACTTC.

There are many counts of this clonotype. The V and J genes are TRBV6-4 and TRBJ1-2, with unresolved D. The CDR3 extends over 12 amino acids. The V gene lost 5 bases and the J gene lost 4 bases, with 8 bases spanning the gap. The V gene's germline CDR1 is MRHNA and CDR2 SNTAGT. The chain's CDR3 is CASSSDSYGYTF. Written as DNA, the CDR3 is TGTGCCAGCAGTTCCGACTCCTATGGCTACACCTTC.

This chain links TRBV2 with TRBJ2-7; D might be TRBD1 or TRBD2, each matching 7 bases. This CDR3 spans 15 amino acids. Trimming removed 8 bases from V and 2 bases from J, with 19 bases in between. Germline V gene data show CDR1 as SNHLY and CDR2 as FYNNEI. In nucleotides, the CDR3 is TGTGCCAGCGGACAGGAAGGTGCGGGGGCCTACGAGCAGTACTTC. Translating gives CASGQEGAGAYEQYF. The whole variable domain, remainder taken from reference TRBV2 and TRBJ2-7, is EPEVTQTPSHQVTQMGQEVILRCVPISNHLYFYWYRQILGQKVEFLVSFYNNEISEKSEIFDDQFSVERPDGSNFTLKIRSTKLEDSAMYFCASGQEGAGAYEQYFGPGTRLTVT.

There are a few counts of this clonotype. This chain uses TRBV7-2 with TRBJ2-7, with TRBD1 matching over 7 bases. J was trimmed by 5 bases and V by 5 bases; bases with no gene match: 15. Looked up from germline, CDR1 is SGHTA and CDR2 is FQGNSA. This CDR3 has 16 amino acids. CDR3 protein: CASSPSLSDRDHEQYF. The CDR3, as DNA: TGTGCCAGCAGCCCCTCCCTTTCAGACAGGGACCACGAGCAGTACTTC.

This clonotype appeared a few times. The CDR3, as DNA: TGCAGTGCTAGAGATCTGGGACTAGCGGGTATACAAGAGACCCAGTACTTC. It encodes CSARDLGLAGIQETQYF. The gene calls are TRBV20-1 and TRBJ2-5, with 12 bases fitting TRBD2. CDR3 length: 17 residues. Looked up from germline, CDR1 is DFQATT and CDR2 is SNEGSKA (reference sequence). The ends lost 0 bases at V and 2 bases at J; junction bases unmatched: 7.

The chain combines TRBV6-5 with TRBJ2-2; D is unclear. The V gene's germline CDR1 is MNHEY and CDR2 SVGAGI. Trimming removed 0 bases at V and 4 bases at J, with 9 bases between. This CDR3 comprises 15 residues. The CDR3 coding sequence is TGTGCCAGCAGTTACTCAAAAATGGGCACCGGGGAGCTGTTTTTT. Translation gives CASSYSKMGTGELFF.

The table lists this clonotype with a few counts. This sequence joins TRBV7-3 and TRBJ2-1; 10 bases match TRBD2. Germline values: CDR1 SGHTA, CDR2 FQGTGA. This CDR3 contains 15 residues. Trimming cost V 5 bases and J 6 bases; bases outside gene matches: 7. The CDR3 here is CASSPRASGGNEQFF. In DNA, the CDR3 is TGTGCCAGCAGCCCAAGGGCTAGCGGGGGCAATGAGCAGTTCTTC. Variable domain in full (rest from reference TRBV7-3 and TRBJ2-1): GAGVSQTPSNKVTEKGKYVELRCDPISGHTALYWYRQSLGQGPEFLIYFQGTGAADDSGLPNDRFFAVRPEGSVSTLKIQRTERGDSAVYLCASSPRASGGNEQFFGPGTRLTVL.

This clonotype was recorded many times. This rearrangement joins TRBV3-1 to TRBJ1-5; D remains unclear. Germline CDR1 is LGHDT and CDR2 is YNNKEL (reference sequence). This CDR3 comprises 11 residues. The germline V and J ends were trimmed by 4 bases and 12 bases, with 10 bases remaining between them. CDR3 in amino acids: CASSPATGQHF. The CDR3 DNA reads TGTGCCAGCAGCCCGGCGACGGGCCAGCATTTT.

The rearrangement uses TRBV29-1 and TRBJ2-2; D possibly corresponds to TRBD1 (6 bases). The CDR3 runs 15 residues. V lost 4 bases, J lost 0 bases, and 12 bases lay in between. Looked up from germline, CDR1 is SQVTM and CDR2 is ANQGSEA. The CDR3 DNA reads as TGCAGCGTTGTTCCGACAGGTTCGAACACCGGGGAGCTGTTTTTT. It is translated as CSVVPTGSNTGELFF.

The V call is TRBV29-1, the J call TRBJ1-1; possible D gene TRBD1, 5 bases. The V end lost 7 bases, the J end lost 8 bases, and 20 bases lay between the germline ends. Germline loops: CDR1 SQVTM, CDR2 ANQGSEA. This CDR3 is built from 13 residues. CDR3 nucleotides: TGCAGCGCTCCTAGACCGGGACTGAGGGAAGCTTTCTTT. Its translation is CSAPRPGLREAFF.

This clonotype was detected many times. V usage is TRBV5-1 and J usage is TRBJ2-5; D perhaps matches TRBD1 (6 bases). The length of the CDR3 is 14 residues. V lost 4 bases, J lost 5 bases, and 15 bases lay in between. CDR1 and CDR2 from the germline V gene are SGHRS and YFSETQ. The CDR3 spells CASSLSGTLETQYF. The DNA for the CDR3 is TGCGCCAGCAGCCTCTCCGGGACATTGGAGACCCAGTACTTC.

The CDR3, as DNA: TGCAGCGTTGTCTGGCGGGGGGGCGGAGATACGCAGTATTTT. It translates to CSVVWRGGGDTQYF. The chain uses TRBV29-1 and TRBJ2-3; 9 nucleotides match TRBD2. This CDR3 has 14 amino acids. CDR1 is SQVTM and CDR2 is ANQGSEA in the germline V gene. J was trimmed by 5 bases and V by 4 bases; bases with no gene match: 7.

This clonotype was counted a few times. The V gene is TRBV20-1, the J gene TRBJ1-4; D is unclear. There are 13 residues in the CDR3. Per germline, CDR1 DFQATT and CDR2 SNEGSKA (reference sequence). CDR3 in amino acids: CLVGGITNEKLFF. As DNA, the CDR3 is TGCCTCGTCGGAGGTATAACTAATGAAAAACTGTTTTTT.

The V gene is TRBV6-2 or TRBV6-3, the J gene TRBJ2-7; 7 bases fit TRBD1. The CDR3 is 15 residues long. V trimming: 6 bases; J trimming: 4 bases; junction bases outside the gene matches: 12. Germline CDR1 MNHEY, CDR2 SVGEGT. The CDR3: CASRAPGTVIYEQYF. CDR3 coding DNA: TGTGCCAGCAGGGCCCCCGGGACAGTTATTTACGAGCAGTACTTC.

The chain combines TRBV7-6 with TRBJ1-4; perhaps TRBD1 as D (5 bases). The V and J ends lost 5 bases and 8 bases respectively, with 15 bases between them. The CDR3 is 14 amino acids. From germline, CDR1 is SGHVS and CDR2 FNYEAQ. The CDR3: CASSPGATWEKLFF. CDR3 nucleotide sequence: TGTGCCAGCAGCCCCGGGGCAACTTGGGAAAAACTGTTTTTT.

This clonotype was found a few times. This chain joins TRBV12-3 or TRBV12-4 and TRBJ1-2; D perhaps matches TRBD1 (6 bases). With 6 bases removed from V and 3 bases from J, the gap between germline ends came to 14 bases. The CDR3 contains 14 residues. CDR3 nucleotide sequence: TGTGCCAGCAGGGCACAGGGTACTTACTATGGCTACACCTTC. Translating it yields CASRAQGTYYGYTF.

The J gene is TRBJ1-1, the V gene TRBV29-1; the D is unclear. The CDR3 covers 14 residues. The V gene's germline CDR1 is SQVTM and CDR2 ANQGSEA. With 3 bases removed from V and 0 bases from J, the gap between germline ends came to 11 bases. This CDR3 is CSVEFFGMNTEAFF. In DNA, the CDR3 is TGCAGCGTTGAGTTTTTTGGGATGAACACTGAAGCTTTCTTT.

This clonotype came up a few times. The rearrangement links TRBV3-1 to TRBJ2-1; D uncertain. Trimming pared 1 base from V and 0 bases from J, leaving 13 bases between. Germline V gene lookup returns CDR1 LGHDT and CDR2 YNNKEL (reference sequence). The CDR3 spans 17 residues. CDR3 amino acids: CASSQVSLRLSYNEQFF. The DNA of the CDR3 is TGTGCCAGCAGCCAAGTTAGCCTCCGACTCTCCTACAATGAGCAGTTCTTC.

This clonotype has at least ten counts. This chain uses TRBV7-8 with TRBJ2-1; TRBD1 aligns across 8 bases. CDR1 and CDR2 from the germline V gene are SGHVS and FQNEAQ. Unmatched junction bases numbered 13, after V lost 5 bases and J lost 10 bases. The CDR3 sequence is 15 residues long. In DNA, the CDR3 is TGTGCCAGCAGCATCGGACAGGGCGTCTTTAAAGAGCAGTTCTTC. It specifies CASSIGQGVFKEQFF.

In its sample, this clonotype was seen a few times. The chain has TRBV7-3 and TRBJ2-2; 11 bases are shared with TRBD1. Looked up from germline, CDR1 is SGHTA and CDR2 is FQGTGA. This CDR3 comprises 16 residues. The ends lost 4 bases at V and 5 bases at J; junction bases unmatched: 6. CDR3 amino acids: CASSSGQGAPTGELFF. CDR3 DNA sequence: TGTGCCAGCAGCTCCGGACAGGGGGCGCCTACCGGGGAGCTGTTTTTT.

This clonotype was recorded at least ten times. The chain recombines TRBV5-1 with TRBJ2-7; possible D gene TRBD1, 6 bases. V was trimmed by 5 bases and J by 5 bases, leaving 11 bases between them. CDR1 is SGHRS, CDR2 YFSETQ, per germline. The CDR3 loop spans 12 amino acids. The CDR3 here is CASRQGNHEQYF. CDR3 nucleotides: TGCGCCAGCAGACAGGGAAACCACGAGCAGTACTTC.

This clonotype was picked up many times. The J gene is TRBJ1-2, the V gene TRBV29-1; D is ambiguous. The CDR3 contains 14 residues. In germline, CDR1 is SQVTM, CDR2 ANQGSEA. Trimming pared 6 bases from V and 1 base from J, leaving 15 bases between. The CDR3 loop reads CSVQNTVLNYGYTF. The CDR3 nucleotides read TGCAGCGTCCAAAACACGGTACTTAACTATGGCTACACCTTC.

This clonotype was detected many times. J is TRBJ2-7 and V is TRBV11-2, with 8 bases aligning to TRBD2. Trimming took 1 base from V and 7 from J; bases not matched to a gene: 9. The CDR3 contains 15 residues. Germline loops: CDR1 SGHAT, CDR2 FQNNGV. CDR3 sequence: CASSLGPGGPREQYF. DNA for the CDR3: TGTGCCAGCAGCTTAGGTCCGGGAGGGCCGAGGGAGCAGTACTTC. Full variable domain (rest looked up from reference TRBV11-2 and TRBJ2-7): EAGVAQSPRYKIIEKRQSVAFWCNPISGHATLYWYQQILGQGPKLLIQFQNNGVVDDSQLPKDRFSAERLKGVDSTLKIQPAKLEDSAVYLCASSLGPGGPREQYFGPGTRLTVT.

This clonotype was seen ten or more times. The rearrangement uses TRBV6-2 or TRBV6-3 and TRBJ2-1; TRBD2 matches at 12 bases. In germline, CDR1 is MNHEY, CDR2 SVGEGT. The length of the CDR3 is 18 residues. J was trimmed by 1 base and V by 6 bases; bases with no gene match: 10. Here the CDR3 reads CASRHSLAGGGSYNEQFF. In DNA, the CDR3 is TGTGCCAGCAGACACTCGCTAGCGGGAGGGGGATCCTACAATGAGCAGTTCTTC.

This clonotype turned up a few times. The V call is TRBV2, the J call TRBJ2-3; D possibly corresponds to TRBD2 (5 bases). The V end lost 7 bases, the J end lost 0 bases, and 17 bases lay between the germline ends. The CDR3 extends over 16 amino acids. The germline V gene encodes CDR1 SNHLY and CDR2 FYNNEI. CDR3 in amino acids: CASTEGRTLSTDTQYF. The CDR3 coding sequence is TGTGCCAGCACCGAGGGCAGGACCCTTAGCACAGATACGCAGTATTTT.